This TCR beta chain was sequenced in a study of somatic mutations in cytotoxic T cells in rheumatoid arthritis. General observations from the study: A largest CD8+ clone above 20% of CD8+ cells occurred in about an eighth of the 65 patients.

Generated by immunoSEQ multiplex PCR, the TCRdb table keeps only in-frame clones and is missing some. Found here are 9,500 to 15,000 clones, over 80% of them singletons; the top ten hold 11% to 15%. A word on this clone: Its antigen remains unknown.

Healthy control status was assigned to blood donors, whose median age was around 56 years (range roughly 20-70) and of whom 55% were female. Material for sequencing was CD8+ T cells sorted from blood. This sequence originates from a woman aged 60-75 years in good health.

CDR3: CASSPGQAFSYEQYF. The CDR3 region has the DNA TGTGCCAGCAGCCCGGGACAGGCCTTCTCCTACGAGCAGTACTTC. The chain is built from TRBV6-4 and TRBJ2-7; 8 nucleotides line up with TRBD1. The CDR3 sequence is 15 residues long. V was clipped by 6 bases and J by 0 bases; unmatched bases: 7. Per the germline V gene, CDR1 is MRHNA and CDR2 is SNTAGT.